This T cell receptor beta chain was sequenced during a study of early T cells in non-severe SARS-CoV-2 infection. Study-level background: Sequencing input comprised bulk RNA from unsorted whole blood; chain pairing was not available.

The TCR library protocol was used to attach unique molecular identifiers. These identifiers were attached to individual cDNA molecules. MiXCR, applied by TCRdb to the 5' RACE reads, yields one record per CDR3 protein. The sample gives roughly 57,000 distinct CDR3 sequences, about 13% of which show up once; approximately 8.5% is in the top ten. Germline CDR1 LNHDA, CDR2 SQIVND (reference sequence). This CDR3 has 14 amino acids. The V end was cut by 5 bases, the J end by 0 bases, with 11 bases between. As for this clonotype: Its antigen remains unidentified.

Study-wide results and limits: Anti-spike CD8 specificities were favored by VDJdb matching, whose results missed private and CD4 specificities.

The source of this sequence is an adult who was a healthcare worker with PCR-confirmed SARS-CoV-2 infection or an uninfected control (not recorded which). The sample consisted of whole blood, taken at baseline. The chain employs TRBV19 and TRBJ2-7; D is undetermined. DNA for the CDR3: TGTGCCAGTAGTGCCCTTTCCAGCTCCTACGAGCAGTACTTC. Translating gives CASSALSSSYEQYF.